The 18 T cell receptor beta chains below were found in one sample sequenced in a study. TCRdb reprocessed the 5' RACE reads with MiXCR, giving one entry per CDR3 protein. The repertoire holds tens of thousands of distinct CDR3 sequences, with about a sixth as singletons. Sequencing was performed on naive CD4+ T cells sorted from blood. As to subset: naive CD4+ T cells, CD4+CD45RA+CD25-. These receptors were taken from a female donor with breast cancer.

This clonotype was counted between two and nine times. V gene TRBV2 combines with J gene TRBJ2-7, with 7 bases aligning to TRBD2. V lost 10 bases to trimming and J lost 1 base; unmatched junction nucleotides: 7. The CDR3 extends over 13 amino acids. The germline V gene has CDR1 SNHLY and CDR2 FYNNEI. CDR3 protein: CATARRESYEQYF. The CDR3 DNA reads as TGTGCCACCGCTCGGCGGGAGTCCTACGAGCAGTACTTC.

This clonotype was seen more than once but under ten times. At one of its ends the junction is not consistent with the germline gene, which may arise from a read error. V usage is TRBV12-3 or TRBV12-4 and J usage is TRBJ1-2; 7 nucleotides agree with TRBD1. This CDR3 spans 13 amino acids. The CDR3 DNA sequence: TGTGCCAGCAGCCCGGGACAGACTTTTGGCTGCACCTTC. It codes for CASSPGQTFGCTF.

This clonotype appeared a few times. The chain is built from TRBV21-1 and TRBJ2-1; TRBD1, the table's D call, was not compared with the DNA. TRBV21-1 is recorded as a pseudogene. The CDR3 runs to 20 residues. This CDR3 reads CASSGSRGRAPGDPYNEQFF. The CDR3 bases are TGTGCCAGCAGCGGTAGCCGGGGCAGGGCGCCCGGGGATCCCTACAATGAGCAGTTCTTC.

This clonotype was counted a few times. The chain's CDR3 is CASSQDVSREQQYF. DNA of the CDR3: TGTGCCAGCAGCCAAGACGTTTCTCGGGAACAGCAGTACTTC. This chain joins TRBV4-2 and TRBJ2-7; perhaps TRBD2 as D (5 bases). The germline V and J ends were trimmed by 0 bases and 8 bases, with 14 bases remaining between them. Germline CDR1 reads LGHNA; CDR2 reads YNFKEQ. The CDR3 runs 14 residues.

This clonotype was observed a few times. The gene calls are TRBV29-1 and TRBJ1-1; no firm D call. This CDR3 region has 14 residues. Trimming removed 5 bases from V and 0 bases from J, with 13 bases in between. Germline values: CDR1 SQVTM, CDR2 ANQGSEA. The CDR3 DNA is TGCAGCGTTACCCTGCAGCAGATGAACACTGAAGCTTTCTTT. Protein product: CSVTLQQMNTEAFF.

About this clonotype itself: This sequence may be a read error, since a much larger clone differs from it by one base. The V call is TRBV6-5, the J call TRBJ1-1; TRBD1 is a possible D gene (6 bases). CDR1 is MNHEY and CDR2 is SVGAGI in the germline V gene. CDR3 length equals 16 residues. V shed 6 bases and J shed 3 bases, with 20 bases lying between them. The CDR3: CASRHLGARCDTEAFF. Written as DNA, the CDR3 is TGTGCCAGCAGACACCTGGGGGCGAGGTGTGACACTGAAGCTTTCTTT.

This clonotype came up a few times. The chain has TRBV5-1 and TRBJ2-2; no clear D gene. The CDR3 length is 13 residues. CDR1 is SGHRS and CDR2 is YFSETQ in the germline V gene. V lost 0 bases and J lost 4, with 4 bases in between. This CDR3 reads CASSLVPTGELFF. The CDR3 bases are TGCGCCAGCAGCTTGGTTCCCACCGGGGAGCTGTTTTTT. Complete variable domain (other parts from reference TRBV5-1 and TRBJ2-2): KAGVTQTPRYLIKTRGQQVTLSCSPISGHRSVSWYQQTPGQGLQFLFEYFSETQRNKGNFPGRFSGRQFSNSRSEMNVSTLELGDSALYLCASSLVPTGELFFGEGSRLTVL.

With respect to this clonotype: Germline is not matched at one junction end, which may reflect a read error. The CDR3 loop is CASSDRQAMNTEVFF. DNA of the CDR3: TGTGCCAGCAGCGACAGACAGGCCATGAACACTGAAGTTTTCTTT. The chain combines TRBV6-6 with TRBJ1-1; D possibly corresponds to TRBD1 (6 bases). The germline gives CDR1 MNHNY, CDR2 SVGAGI (reference sequence). The CDR3 is 15 amino acids.

This clonotype was picked up many times. The gene calls are TRBV7-8 and TRBJ2-7, with D possibly TRBD1 on 6 matching bases. CDR1 is SGHVS and CDR2 is FQNEAQ in the germline V gene. The CDR3 spans 14 residues. Trimming took off 3 bases at V and 2 bases at J, with 11 bases between the two ends. The CDR3 reads CASSFQTGPYEQYF. DNA for the CDR3: TGTGCCAGCAGCTTCCAGACAGGACCCTACGAGCAGTACTTC.

The sample holds many counts of this clonotype. The chain joins TRBV7-3 to TRBJ2-1, with a tentative D call TRBD2 (5 bases). CDR1 SGHTA and CDR2 FQGTGA come from the germline V gene. There are 13 residues in the CDR3. V was clipped by 9 bases and J by 8 bases, with 17 bases between them. CDR3 loop: CARTREGMDEQFF. CDR3 DNA: TGTGCCAGGACCCGTGAGGGTATGGATGAGCAGTTCTTC.

The chain couples TRBV5-1 to TRBJ2-1, with 7 bases lining up with TRBD2. CDR3 length: 17 residues. Trimming removed 1 base from V and 6 bases from J; junction bases left unmatched: 13. CDR1 SGHRS and CDR2 YFSETQ come from the germline V gene. The CDR3 region is CASSLRPTSVRFNEQFF. CDR3 coding DNA: TGCGCCAGCAGCTTGCGGCCCACTAGCGTCCGATTCAATGAGCAGTTCTTC.

The CDR3 here is CASSEDWAVDTQYF. The CDR3 nucleotides read TGTGCCAGCAGTGAAGACTGGGCGGTAGATACGCAGTATTTT. This chain joins TRBV6-6 and TRBJ2-3; unclear D gene. Germline CDR1 reads MNHNY; CDR2 reads SVGAGI (reference sequence). V dropped 5 bases and J dropped 5 bases, with 14 bases sitting between them. CDR3 size: 14 residues.

This clonotype was observed a few times. This chain joins TRBV7-2 and TRBJ2-1; D unclear. The CDR3 spans 12 residues. Germline CDR1 reads SGHTA; CDR2 reads FQGNSA. The germline V and J ends were trimmed by 5 bases and 13 bases, with 15 bases remaining between them. The CDR3 DNA sequence: TGTGCCAGCAGCACATCTAGGGTTAATCAGTTCTTC. Protein product: CASSTSRVNQFF.

This clonotype turned up a few times. The genes are TRBV6-1 and TRBJ1-1, with D perhaps matching TRBD1 (5 bases). The germline V and J ends were trimmed by 7 bases and 6 bases, with 12 bases remaining between them. CDR3 length: 12 residues. From germline, CDR1 is MNHNS and CDR2 SASEGT. The CDR3 loop reads CASIRGKAEAFF. CDR3 coding DNA: TGTGCCAGCATTCGGGGGAAAGCTGAAGCTTTCTTT.

This clonotype was seen many times. This chain uses TRBV15 with TRBJ2-1, with D perhaps TRBD2 (6 bases). The germline V gene encodes CDR1 LNHNV and CDR2 YYDKDF (reference sequence). Trimming stripped 1 base from V and 3 bases from J, with 13 bases between. The CDR3 totals 16 residues. The CDR3 nucleotides read TGTGCCACCAGCAGAGGTGACGGCGGGAACTACAATGAGCAGTTCTTC. It encodes CATSRGDGGNYNEQFF.

This clonotype showed up many times. The chain joins TRBV20-1 to TRBJ1-1; a weak D match, TRBD1 (5 bases). V shed 5 bases and J shed 1 base, with 14 bases lying between them. The CDR3 sequence is 14 residues long. Germline V gene data show CDR1 as DFQATT and CDR2 as SNEGSKA (reference sequence). DNA of the CDR3: TGCAGTGCTCCACTGTCAGGGAGGAACACTGAAGCTTTCTTT. This encodes CSAPLSGRNTEAFF.

This clonotype was found many times. The chain couples TRBV6-5 to TRBJ2-5; 8 nucleotides agree with TRBD2. CDR1 and CDR2 (germline): MNHEY, SVGAGI. CDR3 length equals 17 residues. The V gene end was trimmed by 4 bases and the J gene end by 3 bases; junction bases not matched to a gene: 13. The CDR3 bases are TGTGCCAGCAGTTTGGGACTAGGGAGAGGAAGAAAAGAGACCCAGTACTTC. As protein: CASSLGLGRGRKETQYF.

This clonotype appeared many times. The chain carries TRBV5-1 and TRBJ1-1; D remains ambiguous. CDR1 SGHRS and CDR2 YFSETQ come from the germline V gene. V lost 2 bases and J 4 bases, leaving 9 bases between the germline ends. The CDR3 is 13 residues long. The CDR3 sequence: CASSLILSTEAFF. The CDR3 bases are TGCGCCAGCAGCTTAATCCTTTCCACTGAAGCTTTCTTT.